Listed below are T cell receptor beta chains from one sample, sequenced in a study of OX40 agonist ivuxolimab in advanced cancers. The table came from immunoSEQ multiplex PCR; TCRdb's copy has only in-frame clones and leaves some out. The sample has about 27,000 clones, 82% seen once. Material: CD4+ or CD8+ T cells sorted from blood, obtained in a trial of the OX40 agonist ivuxolimab. The receptors come from an adult with an advanced solid tumor such as melanoma, head and neck, liver or kidney cancer. Each CDR3 is given with its conserved first and last residue. D genes are given only for firm matches.

>TRBJ2-5|TRBD1|TRBV9
CASSAGTGRETQYF
TGTGCCAGCAGCGCCGGGACAGGGAGAGAGACCCAGTACTTC
>TRBJ2-2|TRBD2|TRBV10-2
CAVGTSGTFGELFF
TGCGCCGTTGGGACTAGCGGTACCTTCGGGGAGCTGTTTTTT
>TRBJ2-5|NA|TRBV4-1
CASSQVPPRVGETQYF
TGCGCCAGCAGCCAAGTTCCGCCGCGGGTAGGAGAGACCCAGTACTTC
>TRBJ1-2|NA|TRBV6-5
CASSYSGGSNYGYTF
TGTGCCAGCAGTTACTCGGGGGGGTCCAACTATGGCTACACCTTC
>TRBJ2-7|NA|TRBV2
CASSADYEQYF
TGTGCCAGCAGTGCCGACTACGAGCAGTACTTC
>TRBJ1-6|NA|TRBV13
CASSQGLDSPLHF
TGTGCCAGCAGCCAAGGCTTAGATTCACCCCTCCACTTT
>TRBJ2-2|TRBD1|TRBV19
CASNGGTGPTGELFF
TGTGCCAGTAATGGCGGGACAGGGCCGACCGGGGAGCTGTTTTTT
>TRBJ1-2|NA|TRBV5-1
CASSLDGGSYGYTF
TGCGCCAGCAGCTTGGATGGAGGTTCCTATGGCTACACCTTC
>TRBJ2-5|TRBD1|TRBV28
CASSLLQGVGETQYF
TGTGCCAGCAGTTTACTACAGGGGGTAGGAGAGACCCAGTACTTC
>TRBJ2-3|NA|TRBV18
CASSPRLDSTDTQYF
TGTGCCAGCTCACCACGACTAGATAGCACAGATACGCAGTATTTT
>TRBJ1-2|TRBD1|TRBV5-1
CASSLVPDRAANYGYTF
TGCGCCAGCAGCTTGGTTCCCGACAGGGCGGCTAACTATGGCTACACCTTC
>TRBJ2-1|TRBD2|TRBV7-8
CASSFGLAGLSYNEQFF
TGTGCCAGCAGCTTCGGACTAGCGGGACTCTCCTACAATGAGCAGTTCTTC